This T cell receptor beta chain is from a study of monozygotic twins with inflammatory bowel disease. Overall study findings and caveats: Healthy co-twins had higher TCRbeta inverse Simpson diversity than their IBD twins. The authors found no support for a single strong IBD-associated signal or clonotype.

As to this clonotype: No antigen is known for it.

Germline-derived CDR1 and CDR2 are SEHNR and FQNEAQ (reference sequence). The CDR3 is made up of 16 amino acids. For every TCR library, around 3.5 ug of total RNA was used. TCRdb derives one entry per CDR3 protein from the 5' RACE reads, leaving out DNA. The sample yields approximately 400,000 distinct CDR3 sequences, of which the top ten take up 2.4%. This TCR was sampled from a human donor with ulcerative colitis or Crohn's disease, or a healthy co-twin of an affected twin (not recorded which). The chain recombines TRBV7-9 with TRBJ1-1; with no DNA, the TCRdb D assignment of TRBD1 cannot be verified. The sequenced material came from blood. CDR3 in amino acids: CASSRLTTGMNTEAFF.